A selection of T cell receptor beta chains follows, all from one sample in a study of response to subunit inactivated influenza vaccine. Using its own MiXCR run on the RT-PCR reads, TCRdb lists one record per CDR3 protein. Among roughly 760,000 distinct CDR3 sequences, over 20% were seen once, and the ten largest hold about 9.4%. Sequenced material: PBMCs from blood, taken roughly 5 days after vaccination. Receptor source: a man over 45 who received an inactivated influenza vaccine. The CDR3 runs from the conserved cysteine through the conserved F or W. Each record gives: J gene, V gene, clone size, D gene, CDR3 protein, CDR3 DNA. The D gene is left open where the match is weak. The size of a clone is reported for some rows only, either as once, few or many, or as a class for expanded clones.

TRBJ2-1 | TRBV12-3/TRBV12-4 | - | - | CASSLEVSDNEQFF | TGTGCCAGCAGTTTAGAGGTGTCGGACAATGAGCAGTTCTTC
TRBJ2-1 | TRBV7-2 | few | TRBD2 | CASSLGVGLALHKQFF | TGTGCCAGCAGCTTAGGGGTAGGACTAGCCCTTCATAAGCAGTTCTTC
TRBJ2-5 | TRBV12-3/TRBV12-4 | - | TRBD2 | CASIPGGFIYQETQYF | TGTGCCAGCATCCCGGGAGGATTTATCTACCAAGAGACCCAGTACTTC
TRBJ2-3 | TRBV28 | - | TRBD1 | CASRPTGTEDTQYF | TGTGCCAGCAGACCGACCGGGACAGAAGATACGCAGTATTTT
TRBJ1-1 | TRBV4-1 | - | - | CASSPPGRVNTEAFF | TGCGCCAGCAGCCCCCCGGGTAGGGTGAACACTGAAGCTTTCTTT
TRBJ2-5 | TRBV10-3 | - | - | CAISESNVQETQYF | TGTGCCATCAGTGAGTCGAACGTACAAGAGACCCAGTACTTC
TRBJ1-4 | TRBV12-3/TRBV12-4 | few | - | CASSNPGVGQEKLFF | TGTGCCAGCAGTAACCCCGGGGTGGGTCAGGAAAAACTGTTTTTT
TRBJ2-1 | TRBV7-8 | few | TRBD2 | CASSLGLADFYNEQFF | TGTGCCAGCAGCTTGGGACTAGCGGACTTCTACAATGAGCAGTTCTTC
TRBJ1-2 | TRBV10-3 | - | - | CAISPFLTGGYTF | TGTGCCATCAGCCCTTTCTTGACAGGAGGCTACACCTTC
TRBJ2-1 | TRBV5-1 | - | - | CASSSSPGGEQFF | TGCGCCAGCAGCTCCAGCCCTGGGGGGGAGCAGTTCTTC
TRBJ2-1 | TRBV4-3 | - | - | CASSQVPTGASLSYNEQFF | TGCGCCAGCAGCCAAGTCCCCACGGGGGCTAGCTTATCCTACAATGAGCAGTTCTTC
TRBJ2-3 | TRBV20-1 | - | - | CSARPSRDLGTDTQYF | TGCAGTGCTAGGCCCTCCCGGGACCTGGGCACAGATACGCAGTATTTT
TRBJ2-6 | TRBV4-3 | many | - | CASSQDLRGSGANVLTF | TGCGCCAGCAGCCAAGATTTGAGGGGGTCCGGGGCCAACGTCCTGACTTTC
TRBJ2-7 | TRBV12-3/TRBV12-4 | few | - | CASSRTAGEQYF | TGTGCCAGCAGCCGGACGGCAGGTGAGCAGTACTTC
TRBJ2-4 | TRBV7-8 | few | - | CASSLGGGADIQYF | TGTGCCAGCAGCTTAGGGGGTGGGGCTGACATTCAGTACTTC
TRBJ1-1 | TRBV12-3/TRBV12-4 | few | - | CASKTTRAPSEAFF | TGTGCCAGCAAAACGACACGGGCCCCATCTGAGGCTTTCTTT
TRBJ2-1 | TRBV6-2/TRBV6-3 | few | TRBD2 | CASSYRLGTSGSNEQFF | TGTGCCAGCAGTTACAGGCTGGGGACTAGCGGGAGCAATGAGCAGTTCTTC
TRBJ2-3 | TRBV5-1 | - | TRBD1 | CASRDGQGIRTDTQYF | TGCGCCAGCAGGGACGGACAGGGTATAAGGACAGATACGCAGTATTTT
TRBJ2-5 | TRBV29-1 | - | TRBD1 | CSVERQGDVLETQYF | TGCAGCGTTGAGAGGCAGGGGGATGTGTTGGAGACCCAGTACTTC
TRBJ2-2 | TRBV7-9 | once | - | CASSSGRVSGELFF | TGTGCCAGCAGCTCCGGTAGGGTGTCCGGGGAGCTGTTTTTT
TRBJ2-7 | TRBV4-2 | - | - | CASSLRQEPTYEQYF | TGTGCCAGCAGCCTCCGACAGGAACCAACCTACGAGCAGTACTTC
TRBJ2-1 | TRBV4-3 | - | - | CASSQVGAVYNEQFF | TGCGCCAGCAGCCAAGTGGGGGCCGTCTACAATGAGCAGTTCTTC
TRBJ2-1 | TRBV20-1 | - | TRBD1 | CSARNPSGQLNEQFF | TGCAGTGCTAGAAATCCCTCGGGACAGCTCAATGAGCAGTTCTTC
TRBJ2-7 | TRBV15 | few | - | CATSRADGAKNF | TGTGCCACCAGCAGAGCGGACGGAGCAAAGAACTTC
TRBJ2-5 | TRBV10-1 | few | - | CASSEPGRWETQYF | TGCGCCAGCAGTGAGCCCGGGCGGTGGGAGACCCAGTACTTC
TRBJ2-7 | TRBV4-1 | - | - | CASSQREGRYEQYF | TGCGCCAGCAGCCAGCGAGAAGGCCGCTACGAGCAGTACTTC
TRBJ2-5 | TRBV7-2 | - | - | CASSYGPEQETQYF | TGTGCCAGCAGCTACGGTCCCGAGCAAGAGACCCAGTACTTC
TRBJ2-5 | TRBV5-5 | many | TRBD2 | CASSLSASGRAETQYF | TGTGCCAGCAGCCTGTCGGCGTCCGGGAGGGCTGAGACCCAGTACTTC
TRBJ2-7 | TRBV7-2 | - | - | CASSFTVSEQYF | TGTGCCAGCAGCTTTACCGTGTCCGAGCAGTACTTC
TRBJ1-4 | TRBV5-1 | few | - | CASSFSDGSEKLFF | TGCGCCAGCAGCTTCTCAGATGGGAGTGAAAAACTGTTTTTT
TRBJ2-5 | TRBV28 | - | - | CASSLFKRGAGKTQYF | TGTGCCAGCAGTTTATTCAAACGTGGGGCAGGGAAGACCCAGTACTTC
TRBJ2-1 | TRBV20-1 | few | TRBD2 | CSASHRLAYNNEQFF | TGCAGTGCTAGCCACCGACTAGCGTATAACAATGAGCAGTTCTTC
TRBJ2-1 | TRBV4-2 | few | - | CASSPTTGGPYNEQFF | TGTGCCAGCAGCCCCACCACCGGGGGGCCCTACAATGAGCAGTTCTTC
TRBJ2-1 | TRBV20-1 | - | - | CSARDLRGRNNEQFF | TGCAGTGCTAGAGATTTACGGGGCAGGAACAATGAGCAGTTCTTC
TRBJ1-5 | TRBV19 | - | - | CATTDSLSNQPQHF | TGTGCCACCACGGACAGTCTAAGCAATCAGCCCCAGCATTTT
TRBJ2-3 | TRBV5-1 | many | - | CASSLGTTDTQYF | TGCGCCAGCAGCTTGGGGACCACAGATACGCAGTATTTT
TRBJ2-7 | TRBV12-3/TRBV12-4 | few | - | CASSLTHLYEQYF | TGTGCCAGCAGTTTAACACACCTCTACGAGCAGTACTTC
TRBJ2-5 | TRBV5-1 | - | - | CASSLGPPIQETQYF | TGCGCCAGCAGCTTGGGCCCACCGATTCAAGAGACCCAGTACTTC
TRBJ2-1 | TRBV6-2/TRBV6-3 | - | - | CASSKFTKQEQFF | TGTGCCAGCAGTAAATTTACTAAGCAGGAGCAGTTCTTC
TRBJ1-5 | TRBV19 | many | - | CATSSTGVGQPQHF | TGTGCCACCTCCTCGACAGGCGTGGGTCAGCCCCAGCATTTT
TRBJ2-7 | TRBV4-3 | few | TRBD2 | CASSGRWGGDLYEQYF | TGCGCCAGCAGCGGGCGGTGGGGAGGGGACCTCTACGAGCAGTACTTC
TRBJ2-1 | TRBV18 | - | - | CASSSIIPDRGSYNEQFF | TGTGCCAGCTCATCCATCATTCCGGACAGAGGCTCCTACAATGAGCAGTTCTTC
TRBJ2-1 | TRBV20-1 | many | TRBD2 | CSAKGLDSYNEQFF | TGCAGTGCAAAAGGACTAGACTCCTACAATGAGCAGTTCTTC
TRBJ1-2 | TRBV6-4 | - | TRBD1 | CASSDEDSRTGRYGYTF | TGTGCCAGCAGTGACGAAGACTCACGGACAGGGCGCTATGGCTACACCTTC
TRBJ1-2 | TRBV20-1 | many | - | CSAQEQIHGYTF | TGCAGTGCCCAGGAACAGATCCATGGCTACACCTTC
TRBJ2-7 | TRBV20-1 | few | - | CSAESAGSSYEQYF | TGCAGTGCTGAGTCCGCGGGGAGCTCCTACGAGCAGTACTTC
TRBJ2-2 | TRBV4-1 | few | TRBD2 | CASSGTSGRTGELFF | TGCGCCAGCAGCGGGACTAGCGGGCGCACCGGGGAGCTGTTTTTT
TRBJ2-2 | TRBV24-1 | - | - | CATSAIAETTGELFF | TGTGCCACCAGTGCTATAGCGGAAACCACCGGGGAGCTGTTTTTT
TRBJ2-7 | TRBV4-1 | - | TRBD1 | CASSHGQGASSYEQYF | TGCGCCAGCAGCCATGGACAGGGGGCGTCATCCTACGAGCAGTACTTC
TRBJ2-1 | TRBV3-1 | many | - | CASSQGKTRLSYNEQFF | TGTGCCAGCAGCCAAGGGAAAACTAGGTTGTCCTACAATGAGCAGTTCTTC
TRBJ2-1 | TRBV7-2 | - | TRBD2 | CASSLVSGGSGYEQFF | TGTGCCAGCAGCTTAGTTAGCGGGGGCTCTGGGTATGAGCAGTTCTTC
TRBJ2-2 | TRBV12-3/TRBV12-4 | - | - | CASNRDGFGELFF | TGTGCCAGCAATCGGGACGGGTTCGGGGAGCTGTTTTTT